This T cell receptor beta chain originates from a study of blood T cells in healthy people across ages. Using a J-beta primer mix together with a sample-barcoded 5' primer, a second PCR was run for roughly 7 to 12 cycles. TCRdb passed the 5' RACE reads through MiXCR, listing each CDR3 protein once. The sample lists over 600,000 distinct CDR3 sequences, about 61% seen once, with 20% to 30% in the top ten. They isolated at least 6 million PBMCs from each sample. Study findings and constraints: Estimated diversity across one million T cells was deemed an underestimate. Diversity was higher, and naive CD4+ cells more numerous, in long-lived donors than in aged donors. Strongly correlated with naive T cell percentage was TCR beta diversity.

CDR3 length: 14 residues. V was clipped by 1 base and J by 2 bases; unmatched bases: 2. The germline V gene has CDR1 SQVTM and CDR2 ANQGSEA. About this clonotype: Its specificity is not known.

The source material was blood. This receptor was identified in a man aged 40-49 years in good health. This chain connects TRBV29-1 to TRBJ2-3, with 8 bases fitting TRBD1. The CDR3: CSVEGQGATDTQYF. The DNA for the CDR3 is TGCAGCGTTGAAGGGCAGGGGGCCACAGATACGCAGTATTTT.